This entry concerns a single TCR beta chain. The source of the sample is a study of cytomegalovirus exposure and HLA in healthy donors. Use of 60 Vbeta and 13 Jbeta primers characterized the PCR. The method was immunoSEQ multiplex PCR; TCRdb's version includes in-frame clones alone and lacks a portion of them. The table for this sample gives under 130,000 clones. The sequencing sample was made of PBMCs. The sequence was collected from a man aged 35-49 years in good health and CMV-seronegative.

CDR3 loop: CASSLRTVYNEQFF. The CDR3 DNA is TGTGCCAGCAGTCTTAGGACAGTTTACAATGAGCAGTTCTTC. The chain links TRBV2 to TRBJ2-1; D may be TRBD1 (6 bases). This CDR3 has 14 amino acids. V lost 5 bases and J 4 bases, leaving 12 bases between the germline ends. CDR1 is SNHLY and CDR2 is FYNNEI in the germline V gene. The variable domain in full, completed from reference TRBV2 and TRBJ2-1, reads EPEVTQTPSHQVTQMGQEVILRCVPISNHLYFYWYRQILGQKVEFLVSFYNNEISEKSEIFDDQFSVERPDGSNFTLKIRSTKLEDSAMYFCASSLRTVYNEQFFGPGTRLTVL.